This T cell receptor beta chain was documented in a study of OX40 agonist ivuxolimab in advanced cancers. For the study in its entirety: The costimulatory receptor OX40 (CD134) was targeted by ivuxolimab, a fully human IgG2 agonistic monoclonal antibody. Intravenous ivuxolimab was administered to patients every 2 weeks at six dose levels: 0.01, 0.1, 0.3, 1.5, 3 and 10 mg/kg. Of the 52 patients in dose escalation, some 20 had hepatocellular carcinoma, around 15 had melanoma, 9 had renal cell carcinoma and 9 had head and neck cancer. In the dose-escalation cohort, more than 75% of patients were male, and the mean age was around 60 years, with a range of roughly 23 to 85. Prior anti-PD-1, anti-PD-L1 or anti-CTLA-4 therapy was permitted, and approximately 40% of dose-escalation patients had received checkpoint inhibitors. Partial responses occurred in three dose-escalation patients: two with cutaneous melanoma and one with hepatocellular carcinoma. Peripheral TCRbeta sequencing was intended to test whether TCR sequence diversity was altered and clonal T-cell expansion was caused by ivuxolimab. The paper reports the monotherapy dose-escalation portion (N of about 56 patients) of the phase I ivuxolimab trial.

The junction shows trimming of 3 bases on V and 5 bases on J, and the gene matches do not reach 3 bases of it. The CDR3 has 13 amino acids, counting the end cysteine and phenylalanine. Solely the CDR3 DNA is kept, with 39 bases framed from the first base. In the germline V gene (reference sequence), CDR1 corresponds to SEHNR and CDR2 to FQNEAQ. Summary of the overall study and its limitations: Low levels of normalized T-cell clonal expansion were also seen in some nonresponding patients. After ivuxolimab, CD8+ T cells had more expanded clones than CD4+ T cells on average. In the 0.1-3.0 mg/kg groups, partial responders were among the patients with the lowest normalized peripheral clonal expansion, particularly in CD8+ T cells. At doses of 0.1 to 3.0 mg/kg, clonal expansion of both CD4+ and CD8+ T cells in blood was seen between baseline and week 6. The antigen specificity of the peripheral T cells that underwent clonal expansion was not determined.

The trial excluded patients who had a history of autoimmune disease or who were on systemic immunosuppression. In every dose cohort, peripheral blood was drawn for TCR sequencing at baseline, cycle 4 day 1, and cycle 7 day 1. The samples were drawn from a first-in-human, open-label, multicenter phase I dose-escalation trial of ivuxolimab. Adults with locally advanced or metastatic melanoma, renal cell carcinoma, hepatocellular carcinoma or head and neck squamous cell carcinoma were enrolled in the trial. Before TCR sequencing, CD4+ and CD8+ T cells were separately sorted from peripheral blood. To sequence the TCRbeta CDR3 region, genomic DNA was isolated from the sorted cells. The immunoSEQ Assay was used for sequencing of TCRbeta CDR3 regions. Sourced from immuneACCESS, this table was stored by TCRdb with only in-frame sequences that have V and J called. A share of the clones is absent; for the studies checked, an unresolved V gene accounts for under half, and the remainder has no known explanation. The sample yields some 70,000 clones; 80% were counted once. The top ten clones comprise 8.2% of the sample.

Concerning this clone: No cognate antigen has been identified for it. Base qualities were left out, and no much larger clone turns up one base away.

This material consisted of CD4+ or CD8+ T cells sorted from blood, taken in a trial of the OX40 agonist ivuxolimab. The chain is encoded by TRBV7-9 joined to TRBJ2-7, with TRBD1 identical over 8 junction bases. This TCR came from an adult with an advanced solid tumor such as melanoma, head and neck, liver or kidney cancer. The sequence in DNA is TGTGCCAGCAGCTTTTCGGACAGGGACGAGCAGTACTTC. Translated, this gives CASSFSDRDEQYF.